The next 5 T cell receptor beta chains were all read from a single sample in a study of neurological immune-mediated disorders. TCRdb re-derived calls from the 5' RACE reads in MiXCR, one entry per CDR3 protein. The table has about 58,000 distinct CDR3 sequences, roughly 4% seen once. The material sequenced was PBMCs. The receptors stem from a man aged 25-40 years with multiple sclerosis.

This clonotype has ten or more counts. The V and J genes are TRBV11-2 and TRBJ2-1; D not certain. The CDR3 spans 15 residues. Germline V lookup: CDR1 SGHAT, CDR2 FQNNGV. Trimming removed 4 bases from V and 0 bases from J, with 10 bases in between. CDR3 residues: CASSSRESSYNEQFF. Here the CDR3 DNA reads TGTGCCAGCAGCTCTCGCGAGAGCTCCTACAATGAGCAGTTCTTC.

This clonotype was detected many times. The rearrangement joins TRBV7-2 to TRBJ2-1, with 13 bases that match TRBD2. The CDR3 runs to 15 residues. The trim removed 6 bases at V and 8 bases at J, leaving 7 bases unmatched. The V gene's germline CDR1 is SGHTA and CDR2 FQGNSA. The CDR3 coding sequence is TGTGCCAGCAGAGTCACTAGCGGGGGGGCGTATGAGCAGTTCTTC. Amino acids: CASRVTSGGAYEQFF.

This clonotype was counted many times. This chain uses TRBV9 with TRBJ2-1, with TRBD2 identical over 8 bases. The CDR3 is made up of 16 amino acids. Germline V gene sequence: CDR1 SGDLS, CDR2 YYNGEE. V was clipped by 0 bases and J by 3 bases; unmatched bases: 5. The CDR3 spells CASSVGPSGGYNEQFF. The DNA of the CDR3 is TGTGCCAGCAGCGTAGGACCGAGCGGGGGCTACAATGAGCAGTTCTTC.

This clonotype is classed as medium-sized. This chain links TRBV5-1 with TRBJ2-7, with D possibly TRBD2 on 6 matching bases. CDR1 and CDR2 from the germline V gene are SGHRS and YFSETQ. The CDR3 consists of 15 residues. The V and J ends lost 8 bases and 5 bases respectively, with 23 bases between them. The CDR3 protein is CASRTYYPGGNEQYF. CDR3 DNA sequence: TGCGCCAGTAGGACCTATTATCCCGGCGGGAACGAGCAGTACTTC. Combining the CDR3 with reference TRBV5-1 and TRBJ2-7 gives the whole variable domain KAGVTQTPRYLIKTRGQQVTLSCSPISGHRSVSWYQQTPGQGLQFLFEYFSETQRNKGNFPGRFSGRQFSNSRSEMNVSTLELGDSALYLCASRTYYPGGNEQYFGPGTRLTVT.

This clonotype was counted at least ten times. The chain carries TRBV20-1 and TRBJ1-2; D uncertain. V was shortened by 1 base and J by 2 bases, with 5 bases between the two germline ends. Germline V gene lookup returns CDR1 DFQATT and CDR2 SNEGSKA (reference sequence). CDR3 length equals 12 residues. CDR3 region: CSARGGNYGYTF. DNA of the CDR3: TGCAGTGCTAGAGGAGGGAACTATGGCTACACCTTC.